Listed below are T cell receptor beta chains from one sample, sequenced in a study of T cells in Graves' hyperthyroidism and ophthalmopathy. TCRdb redid the calling of the multiplex PCR reads with MiXCR, one entry per CDR3 protein. The sample includes 400,000 to 550,000 distinct CDR3 sequences, around 15% of them seen just once. The sample was blood. Source of these receptors: a woman aged 18-35 years with Graves' hyperthyroidism. Each CDR3 is given without its conserved first and last residue. A row's size may be missing; if present it is once, few, many or a size class.

clone size | V gene | CDR3 protein
few | TRBV6-1 | ASSPPRGLPSGANVLT
NA | TRBV15 | ATSSGVGGTEAF
NA | TRBV12-3/TRBV12-4 | ASSSAGPSQPQH
many | TRBV18 | ASSPNIGADNEQF
many | TRBV3-1 | ASSQDWTEETQY
many | TRBV27 | ASSLGSGPGQPQH
NA | TRBV6-1 | ASSEPSRGAYEQY
NA | TRBV24-1 | ATSEPQGARRDTQY
many | TRBV7-9 | ASSRTEKTAMNTEAF
NA | TRBV5-1 | ASSVLVADTQY
many | TRBV11-3 | ASSFSASPNTEAF
few | TRBV7-2 | ASSLAGAVDYGYT
many | TRBV15 | ATRDRGYNEQF
NA | TRBV9 | ASSVEIPGGRNGYT
many | TRBV6-5 | ASSYSRVAGANVLT
NA | TRBV28 | ASTPDPRRGYT
NA | TRBV9 | ASSVVGSSGYNEQF
few | TRBV10-3 | AIRSLGTGLGYT
many | TRBV6-5 | ASSSLDRGLGNEQF
few | TRBV19 | ASSIKGTSYGYT
NA | TRBV11-3 | ASSLQGAVEAF
many | TRBV19 | ASSTSGTGELF
many | TRBV27 | ASISAGKKAGNTIY